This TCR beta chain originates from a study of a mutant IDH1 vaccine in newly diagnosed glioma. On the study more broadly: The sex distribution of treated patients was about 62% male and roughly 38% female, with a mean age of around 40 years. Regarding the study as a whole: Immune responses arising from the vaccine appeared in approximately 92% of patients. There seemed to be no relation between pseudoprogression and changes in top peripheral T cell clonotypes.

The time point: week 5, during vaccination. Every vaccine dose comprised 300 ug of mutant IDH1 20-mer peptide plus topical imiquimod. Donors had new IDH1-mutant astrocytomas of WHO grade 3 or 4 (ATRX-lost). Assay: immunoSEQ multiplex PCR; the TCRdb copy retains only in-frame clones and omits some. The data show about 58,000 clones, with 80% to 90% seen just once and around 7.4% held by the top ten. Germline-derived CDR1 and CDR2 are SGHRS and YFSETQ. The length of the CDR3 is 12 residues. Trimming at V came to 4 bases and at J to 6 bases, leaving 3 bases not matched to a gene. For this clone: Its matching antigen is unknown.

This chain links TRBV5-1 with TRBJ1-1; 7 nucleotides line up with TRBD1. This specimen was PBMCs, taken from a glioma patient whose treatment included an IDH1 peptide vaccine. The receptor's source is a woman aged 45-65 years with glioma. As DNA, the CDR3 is TGCGCCAGCAGCGTGGGGACAGCTGAAGCTTTCTTT. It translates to CASSVGTAEAFF.